The clone carrying this T cell receptor (beta chain) has a handful of counts. What it recognizes is unknown. The sample originates from a study of CD8 T cells in ankylosing spondylitis. Findings and limits, study-wide: There was a TCR beta motif, made of several highly homologous variants, that appeared characteristic of ankylosing spondylitis blood.

V lost 2 bases, J lost 4 bases, and 12 bases lay in between. The CDR3 extends over 14 amino acids. Germline V gene sequence: CDR1 SGHRS, CDR2 YFSETQ. TCRdb called the 5' RACE reads again in MiXCR, with one record for every CDR3 protein. The table shows just over 300,000 distinct CDR3 sequences, with roughly 20% occurring only once. The chain combines TRBV5-1 with TRBJ1-2; D possibly corresponds to TRBD1 (6 bases). The specimen was blood, either unsorted or a sorted T cell fraction (not recorded which). This clonotype originated in a female donor with ankylosing spondylitis or in good health (not recorded which). This CDR3 reads CASSFQPGAYGYTF. The DNA for the CDR3 is TGCGCCAGCAGCTTTCAGCCAGGGGCCTATGGCTACACCTTC.